Detailed here is one TCR beta chain. TCRdb's table, derived via immunoSEQ multiplex PCR, lists solely in-frame clones and lacks some. The table lists about 46,000 clones, around 92% of them singletons. The data were taken from a study of T cell changes during pregnancy in multiple sclerosis. V dropped 1 base and J dropped 4 bases, with 9 bases sitting between them. Germline V gene lookup returns CDR1 SGHRS and CDR2 YFSETQ. The CDR3 totals 13 residues. This TCR derives from a female donor with multiple sclerosis, enrolled in a pregnancy study. The chain couples TRBV5-1 to TRBJ2-7; D call uncertain. The specimen comprised CD8+ T cells from peripheral blood mononuclear cells, sampled in the first trimester of pregnancy. The CDR3 region is CASSLNRGYEQYF. The CDR3 DNA sequence: TGCGCCAGCAGCTTGAACCGCGGTTACGAGCAGTACTTC.